These 10 T cell receptor beta chains were all obtained from the same sample, sequenced in a study of blood T cell repertoires in COVID-19. The method was immunoSEQ multiplex PCR; TCRdb's version includes in-frame clones alone and lacks a portion of them. The sample has a few hundred thousand clones; around 90% are singletons. Sequenced: PBMCs or T cells enriched from blood (not recorded which). These receptors all come from a woman between 18 and 29 years old with acute COVID-19.

The genes are TRBV9 and TRBJ1-6; 7 nucleotides align to TRBD1. The CDR3 totals 17 residues. V shed 0 bases, J shed 8 bases, and the junction held 11 bases outside the gene matches. CDR1 is SGDLS and CDR2 is YYNGEE in the germline V gene. This chain's CDR3 is CASSVAPGTDHDSPLHF. The DNA of the CDR3 is TGTGCCAGCAGCGTAGCCCCCGGGACAGATCATGATTCACCCCTCCACTTT.

The chain uses TRBV27 and TRBJ1-1, with 8 bases identical to TRBD1. The CDR3 has 15 residues. Germline-derived CDR1 and CDR2 are MNHEY and SMNVEV (reference sequence). The trim removed 5 bases at V and 5 bases at J, leaving 10 bases unmatched. The CDR3 DNA reads TGTGCCAGCAGTGACCTAAGGACAGGGCGGACTGAAGCTTTCTTT. This gives the protein CASSDLRTGRTEAFF.

The J gene is TRBJ2-6, the V gene TRBV7-3; 10 bases are a match to TRBD2. CDR3 length equals 19 residues. V shed 5 bases and J 1 base; nucleotides not matched to a gene: 11. Germline-derived CDR1 and CDR2 are SGHTA and FQGTGA. CDR3 sequence (DNA): TGTGCCAGCAGCCAGGCCACTAGCGGGAAGGCTTCTGGGGCCAACGTCCTGACTTTC. This gives the protein CASSQATSGKASGANVLTF. The full variable domain, rest sourced from reference TRBV7-3 and TRBJ2-6, is GAGVSQTPSNKVTEKGKYVELRCDPISGHTALYWYRQSLGQGPEFLIYFQGTGAADDSGLPNDRFFAVRPEGSVSTLKIQRTERGDSAVYLCASSQATSGKASGANVLTFGAGSRLTVL.

This clone was seen just once. In the same sample, other DNA sequences code for this CDR3. The chain combines TRBV10-2 with TRBJ2-3; 9 bases agree with TRBD1. CDR3 length: 13 residues. The junction had 1 base not matched to a gene; V was cut back by 6 bases and J by 3 bases. Germline values: CDR1 WSHSY, CDR2 SAAADI. In nucleotides, the CDR3 is TGCGCCAGCAGGGACAGGGGAACAGATACGCAGTATTTT. Its translation: CASRDRGTDTQYF.

This sequence joins TRBV2 and TRBJ1-6, with D uncertain. This CDR3 comprises 13 residues. Deletions cut 7 bases from V and 11 bases from J, with 15 bases between. In germline, CDR1 is SNHLY, CDR2 FYNNEI. The CDR3 coding sequence is TGTGCCAGCATGACGGACGCCGGGACACCCCTCCACTTT. Residues: CASMTDAGTPLHF.

Turning to this clone: In the same sample, other DNA sequences code for this CDR3. The CDR3 DNA is TGTGCCAGCAGTCGGACAGGGGGAGAAACCGGGGAGCTGTTTTTT. Translated: CASSRTGGETGELFF. The gene calls are TRBV11-2 and TRBJ2-2; 10 bases fit TRBD1. The V gene's germline CDR1 is SGHAT and CDR2 FQNNGV. Losses at the gene ends were 6 bases for V and 5 bases for J; bases not matched to a gene: 6. The CDR3 is made up of 15 amino acids.

The chain carries TRBV5-1 and TRBJ2-3; 9 bases map to TRBD2. Per the germline V gene, CDR1 is SGHRS and CDR2 is YFSETQ. With V trimmed by 6 bases and J by 2 bases, 4 bases remained unmatched. This CDR3 contains 14 residues. The CDR3 DNA follows: TGCGCCAGCACTAGCGGGATACTCACAGATACGCAGTATTTT. Its translation is CASTSGILTDTQYF.

This clone has a single count. The CDR3 sequence is CASSEDPRSAGTTYEQYF. Here the CDR3 DNA reads TGTGCCAGCAGTGAAGACCCCAGATCGGCGGGGACGACCTACGAGCAGTACTTC. V usage is TRBV2 and J usage is TRBJ2-7, with D possibly matching TRBD2 (6 bases). The CDR3 runs 18 residues. Germline assignment: CDR1 SNHLY and CDR2 FYNNEI. The V and J ends lost 1 base and 2 bases respectively, with 21 bases between them.

This rearrangement joins TRBV7-9 to TRBJ2-7; TRBD1 matches at 8 bases. The CDR3 runs to 15 residues. CDR1 is SEHNR and CDR2 is FQNEAQ in the germline V gene (reference sequence). The V gene end was trimmed by 1 base and the J gene end by 1 base; junction bases not matched to a gene: 3. The CDR3 sequence is CASSLEGQGSYEQYF. In DNA form, the CDR3 reads TGTGCCAGCAGCTTAGAAGGACAGGGATCCTACGAGCAGTACTTC.

The chain combines TRBV6-5 with TRBJ2-5; no definite D call. The CDR3 length is 16 residues. V gave up 2 bases and J gave up 1 base, with 14 bases separating them. CDR1 is MNHEY and CDR2 is SVGAGI in the germline V gene. The CDR3, as DNA: TGTGCCAGCAGTTACGGTCTAAGCAATCTCCAAGAGACCCAGTACTTC. Residues: CASSYGLSNLQETQYF.